This T cell receptor (beta chain) was documented in a study of blood T cell repertoires in COVID-19. Study-wide background: The United States, Italy and Spain were the sources of the acute and convalescent COVID-19 samples. From T cells, B-cell-depleted T cells, or PBMCs came the material, which was cDNA or gDNA.

The CDR3 consists of 14 residues. The germline V and J ends were trimmed by 1 base and 5 bases, with 9 bases remaining between them. Germline assignment: CDR1 SGHVS and CDR2 FQNEAQ. In the authors' methods: The assay estimated nucleated cells by amplifying reference gene primers. Produced via immunoSEQ multiplex PCR; TCRdb's table is partial and in-frame only. That table gives V, J and clone size, and the DNA gave D and trimming. The sample shows around 200,000 clones, over 70% of them seen only once. Source material: peripheral blood. The chain carries TRBV7-8 and TRBJ1-5, with D tentatively TRBD1 (6 bases). The TCR sequence derives from a man aged 35-49 years with active or convalescent COVID-19. Here the CDR3 reads CASSLGTVDQPQHF. The CDR3 coding sequence is TGTGCCAGCAGCTTAGGGACAGTGGATCAGCCCCAGCATTTT.